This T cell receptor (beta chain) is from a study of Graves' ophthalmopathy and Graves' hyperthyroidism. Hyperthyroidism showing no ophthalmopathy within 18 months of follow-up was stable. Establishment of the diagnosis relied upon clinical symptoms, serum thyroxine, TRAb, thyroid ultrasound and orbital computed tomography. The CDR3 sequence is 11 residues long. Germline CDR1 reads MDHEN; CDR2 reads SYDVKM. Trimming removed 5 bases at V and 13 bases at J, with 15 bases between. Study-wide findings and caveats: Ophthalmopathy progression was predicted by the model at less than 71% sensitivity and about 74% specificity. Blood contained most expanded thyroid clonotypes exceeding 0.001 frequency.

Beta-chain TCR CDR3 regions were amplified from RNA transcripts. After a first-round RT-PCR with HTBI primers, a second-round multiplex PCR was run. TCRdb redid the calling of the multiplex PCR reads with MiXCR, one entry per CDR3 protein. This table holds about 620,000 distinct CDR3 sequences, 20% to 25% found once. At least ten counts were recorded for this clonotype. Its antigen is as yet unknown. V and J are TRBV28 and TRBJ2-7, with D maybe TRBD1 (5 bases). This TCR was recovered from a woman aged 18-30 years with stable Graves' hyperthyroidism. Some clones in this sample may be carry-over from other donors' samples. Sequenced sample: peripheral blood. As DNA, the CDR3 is TGTGCCAGCAGTCAAGACAGCAGAGTTTACTTC. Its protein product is CASSQDSRVYF.